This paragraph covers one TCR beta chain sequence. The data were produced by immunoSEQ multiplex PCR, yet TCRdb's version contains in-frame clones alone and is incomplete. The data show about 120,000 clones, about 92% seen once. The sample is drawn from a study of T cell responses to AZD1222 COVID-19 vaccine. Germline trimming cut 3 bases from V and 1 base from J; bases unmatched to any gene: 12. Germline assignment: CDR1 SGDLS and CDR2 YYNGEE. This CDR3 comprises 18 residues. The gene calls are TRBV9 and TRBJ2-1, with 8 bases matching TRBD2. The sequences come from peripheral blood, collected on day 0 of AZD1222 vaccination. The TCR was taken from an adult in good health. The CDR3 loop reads CASSGAPGERESYNEQFF. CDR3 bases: TGTGCCAGCAGCGGAGCCCCCGGCGAGCGGGAGTCCTACAATGAGCAGTTCTTC.